This T cell receptor beta chain was identified during a study of blood T cell repertoires in COVID-19. Germline CDR1 and CDR2: SGHTA and FQGTGA. The CDR3 has 15 amino acids. V lost 5 bases to trimming and J lost 7 bases; unmatched junction nucleotides: 7. Sequencing used immunoSEQ multiplex PCR; TCRdb keeps in-frame clones, though not all of them. The sample lists 60,000 to 70,000 clones, 65% to 90% occurring once. Sequenced material: peripheral blood. V gene TRBV7-3 combines with J gene TRBJ1-6, with 8 bases identical to TRBD1. The receptor comes from a woman aged 60-75 years with acute or convalescent COVID-19. The CDR3 coding sequence is TGTGCCAGCAGCGAGGCAGGGGGCTGGAATTCACCCCTCCACTTT. This sequence encodes CASSEAGGWNSPLHF.